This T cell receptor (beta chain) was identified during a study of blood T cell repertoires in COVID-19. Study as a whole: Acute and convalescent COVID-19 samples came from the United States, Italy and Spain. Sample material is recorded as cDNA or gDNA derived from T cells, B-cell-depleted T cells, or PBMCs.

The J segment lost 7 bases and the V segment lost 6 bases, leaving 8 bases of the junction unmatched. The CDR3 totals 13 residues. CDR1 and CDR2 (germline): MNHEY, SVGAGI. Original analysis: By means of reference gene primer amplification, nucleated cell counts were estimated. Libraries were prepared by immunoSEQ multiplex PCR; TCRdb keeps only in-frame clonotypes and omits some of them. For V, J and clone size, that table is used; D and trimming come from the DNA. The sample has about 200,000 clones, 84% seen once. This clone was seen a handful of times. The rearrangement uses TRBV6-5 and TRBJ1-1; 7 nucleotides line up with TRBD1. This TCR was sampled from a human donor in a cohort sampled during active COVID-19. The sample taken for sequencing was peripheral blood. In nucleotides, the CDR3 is TGTGCCAGCAGGGCAACAGGGGTCGGTGAAGCTTTCTTT. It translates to CASRATGVGEAFF.